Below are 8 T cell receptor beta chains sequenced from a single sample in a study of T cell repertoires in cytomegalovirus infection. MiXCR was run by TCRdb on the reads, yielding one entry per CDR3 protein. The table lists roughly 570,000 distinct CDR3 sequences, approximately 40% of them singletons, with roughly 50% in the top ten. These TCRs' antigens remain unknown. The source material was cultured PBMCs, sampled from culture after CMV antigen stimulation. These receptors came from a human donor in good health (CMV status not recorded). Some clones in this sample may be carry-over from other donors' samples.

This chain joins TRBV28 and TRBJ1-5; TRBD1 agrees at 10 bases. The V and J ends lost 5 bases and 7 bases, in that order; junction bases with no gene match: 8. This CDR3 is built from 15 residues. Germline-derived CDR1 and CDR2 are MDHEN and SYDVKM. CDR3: CASSMTGGPSQPQHF. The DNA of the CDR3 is TGTGCCAGCAGTATGACAGGGGGCCCAAGCCAGCCCCAGCATTTT.

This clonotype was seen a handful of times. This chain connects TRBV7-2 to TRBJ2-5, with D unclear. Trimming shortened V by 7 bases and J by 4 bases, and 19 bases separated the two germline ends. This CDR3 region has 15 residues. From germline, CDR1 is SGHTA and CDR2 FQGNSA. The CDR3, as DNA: TGTGCCAGCATCCCCGGCCTCGTATCGGGAGAGACCCAGTACTTC. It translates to CASIPGLVSGETQYF. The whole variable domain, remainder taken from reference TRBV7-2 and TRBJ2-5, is GAGVSQSPSNKVTEKGKDVELRCDPISGHTALYWYRQSLGQGLEFLIYFQGNSAPDKSGLPSDRFSAERTGGSVSTLTIQRTQQEDSAVYLCASIPGLVSGETQYFGPGTRLLVL.

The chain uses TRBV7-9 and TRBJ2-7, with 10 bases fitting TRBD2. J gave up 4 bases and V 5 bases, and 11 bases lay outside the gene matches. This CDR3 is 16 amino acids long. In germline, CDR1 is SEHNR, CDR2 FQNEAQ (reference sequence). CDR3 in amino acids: CASSDSPSGSIYEQYF. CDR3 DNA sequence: TGTGCCAGCAGCGATAGCCCTAGCGGGAGTATTTACGAGCAGTACTTC.

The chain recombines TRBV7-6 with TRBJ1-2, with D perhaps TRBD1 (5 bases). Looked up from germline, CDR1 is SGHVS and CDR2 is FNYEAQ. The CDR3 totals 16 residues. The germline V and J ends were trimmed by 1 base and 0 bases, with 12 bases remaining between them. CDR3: CASSLDVWGSNYGYTF. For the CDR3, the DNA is TGTGCCAGCAGCTTAGACGTGTGGGGGTCTAACTATGGCTACACCTTC.

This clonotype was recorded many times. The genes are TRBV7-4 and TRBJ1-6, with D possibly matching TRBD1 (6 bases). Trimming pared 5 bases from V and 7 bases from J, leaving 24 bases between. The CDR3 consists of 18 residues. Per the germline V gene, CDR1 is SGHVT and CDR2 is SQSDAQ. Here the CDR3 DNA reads TGTGCCAGCAGCACGCTACCGGGACAAAGGAAGGAAAATTCACCCCTCCACTTT. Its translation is CASSTLPGQRKENSPLHF.

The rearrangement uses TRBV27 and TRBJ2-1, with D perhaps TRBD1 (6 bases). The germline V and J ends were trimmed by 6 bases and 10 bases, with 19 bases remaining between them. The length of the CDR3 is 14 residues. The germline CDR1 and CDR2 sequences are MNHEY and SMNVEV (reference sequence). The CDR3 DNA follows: TGTGCCAGCAGCACACACCCCAGGGGCTTCGAGCAGTTCTTC. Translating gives CASSTHPRGFEQFF.

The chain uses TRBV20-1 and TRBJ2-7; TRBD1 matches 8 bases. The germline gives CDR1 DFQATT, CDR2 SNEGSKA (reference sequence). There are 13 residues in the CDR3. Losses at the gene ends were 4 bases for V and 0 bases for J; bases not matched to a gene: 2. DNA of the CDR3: TGCAGTGCTACCGGACAGGGCTCCTACGAGCAGTACTTC. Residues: CSATGQGSYEQYF.

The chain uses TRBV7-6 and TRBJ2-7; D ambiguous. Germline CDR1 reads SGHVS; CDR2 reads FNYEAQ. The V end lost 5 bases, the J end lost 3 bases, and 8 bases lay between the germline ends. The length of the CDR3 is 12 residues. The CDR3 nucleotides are TGTGCCAGCAGCGTAGGCCGCTACGAGCAGTACTTC. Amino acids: CASSVGRYEQYF.